The T cell receptor beta chain described here comes from a study of blood T cells in healthy people across ages. Donors ranged from roughly 6 to 90 years old and were healthy Caucasians in Russia. Per individual sample, total RNA of at least 6 micrograms was extracted. Next came a second PCR, run for about 7 to 11 cycles, which used a sample-barcoded 5' primer along with a J-beta primer mix. The authors tagged each cDNA molecule using a template-switch adaptor with 12 random nucleotides. Each CDR3 protein gets one entry after TCRdb re-called the 5' RACE reads with MiXCR. The sample has some 710,000 distinct CDR3 sequences, 46% seen once. The table lists this clonotype with many counts. The antigen remains unidentified. CDR3 length equals 14 residues. J gave up 1 base and V 7 bases, and 10 bases lay outside the gene matches. The V gene's germline CDR1 is SQVTM and CDR2 ANQGSEA. Study findings and constraints: Aged donors had fewer naive CD4+ cells and lower diversity than long-lived donors.

Input material: blood. The chain combines TRBV29-1 with TRBJ2-7; 7 bases map to TRBD1. This TCR was sampled from an elderly man in good health. DNA of the CDR3: TGCAGCGCTCGTTCTCCGGACAGGTCCTACGAGCAGTACTTC. Its protein product is CSARSPDRSYEQYF.